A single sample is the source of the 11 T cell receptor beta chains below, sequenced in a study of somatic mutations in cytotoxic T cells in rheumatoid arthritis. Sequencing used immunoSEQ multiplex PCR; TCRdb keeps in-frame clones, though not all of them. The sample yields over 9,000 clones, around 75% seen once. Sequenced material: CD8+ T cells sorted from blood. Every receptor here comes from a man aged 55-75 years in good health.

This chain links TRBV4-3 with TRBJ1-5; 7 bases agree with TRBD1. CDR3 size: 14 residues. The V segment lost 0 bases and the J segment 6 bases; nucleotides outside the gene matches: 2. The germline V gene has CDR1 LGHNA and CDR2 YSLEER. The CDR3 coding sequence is TGCGCCAGCAGCCAAGAACAGGGGAGTCAGCCCCAGCATTTT. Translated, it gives CASSQEQGSQPQHF.

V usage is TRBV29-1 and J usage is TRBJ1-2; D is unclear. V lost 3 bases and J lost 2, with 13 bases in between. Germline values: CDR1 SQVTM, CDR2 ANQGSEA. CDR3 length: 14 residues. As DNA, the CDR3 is TGCAGCGTTGACAGCGGGGTGGAAAACTATGGCTACACCTTC. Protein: CSVDSGVENYGYTF.

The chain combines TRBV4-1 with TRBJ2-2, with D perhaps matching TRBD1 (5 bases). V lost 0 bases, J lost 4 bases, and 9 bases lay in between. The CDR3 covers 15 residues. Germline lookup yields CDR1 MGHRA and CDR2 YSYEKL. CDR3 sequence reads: CASSQDTGSTGELFF. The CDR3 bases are TGCGCCAGCAGCCAAGATACAGGCAGCACCGGGGAGCTGTTTTTT.

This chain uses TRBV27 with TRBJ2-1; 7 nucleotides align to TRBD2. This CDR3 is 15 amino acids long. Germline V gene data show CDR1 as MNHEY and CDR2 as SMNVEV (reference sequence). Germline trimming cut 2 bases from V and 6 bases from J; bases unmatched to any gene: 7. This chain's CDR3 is CASSLTPGGGNEQFF. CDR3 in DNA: TGTGCCAGCAGTTTAACTCCGGGAGGTGGCAATGAGCAGTTCTTC.

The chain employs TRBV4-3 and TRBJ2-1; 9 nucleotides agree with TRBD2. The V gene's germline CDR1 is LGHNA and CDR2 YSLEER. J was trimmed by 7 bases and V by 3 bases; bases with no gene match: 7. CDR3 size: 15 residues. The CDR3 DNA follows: TGCGCCAGCAGCCAGGATGGACTAGCGTGGAATGAGCAGTTCTTC. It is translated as CASSQDGLAWNEQFF.

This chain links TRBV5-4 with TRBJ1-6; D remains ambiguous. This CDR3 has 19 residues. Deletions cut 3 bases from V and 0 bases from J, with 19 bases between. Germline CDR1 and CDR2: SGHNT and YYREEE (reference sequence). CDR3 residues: CASSSLPLEHRSYNSPLHF. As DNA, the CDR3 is TGTGCCAGCAGCTCACTGCCCCTCGAACATCGCTCCTATAATTCACCCCTCCACTTT.

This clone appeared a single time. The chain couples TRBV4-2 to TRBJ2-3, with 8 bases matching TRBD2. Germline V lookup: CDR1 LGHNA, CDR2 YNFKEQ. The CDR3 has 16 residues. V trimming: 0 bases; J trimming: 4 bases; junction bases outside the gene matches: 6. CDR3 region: CASSQDPSGRADTQYF. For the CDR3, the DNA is TGTGCCAGCAGCCAAGATCCCAGCGGGAGAGCAGATACGCAGTATTTT.

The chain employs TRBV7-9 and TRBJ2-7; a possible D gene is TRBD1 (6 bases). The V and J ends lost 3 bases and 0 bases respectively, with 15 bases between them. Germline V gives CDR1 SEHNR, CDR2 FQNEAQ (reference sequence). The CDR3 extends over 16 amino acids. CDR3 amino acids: CASSFSGQGSSYEQYF. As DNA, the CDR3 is TGTGCCAGCAGCTTCTCTGGGCAGGGGAGCTCCTACGAGCAGTACTTC. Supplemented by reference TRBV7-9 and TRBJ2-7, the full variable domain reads DTGVSQNPRHKITKRGQNVTFRCDPISEHNRLYWYRQTLGQGPEFLTYFQNEAQLEKSRLLSDRFSAERPKGSFSTLEIQRTEQGDSAMYLCASSFSGQGSSYEQYFGPGTRLTVT.

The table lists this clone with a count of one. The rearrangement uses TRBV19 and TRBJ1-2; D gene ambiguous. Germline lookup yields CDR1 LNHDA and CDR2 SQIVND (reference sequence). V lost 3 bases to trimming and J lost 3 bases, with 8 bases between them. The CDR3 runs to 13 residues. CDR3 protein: CASSMTGDYGYTF. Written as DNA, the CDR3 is TGTGCCAGTAGTATGACTGGGGACTATGGCTACACCTTC.

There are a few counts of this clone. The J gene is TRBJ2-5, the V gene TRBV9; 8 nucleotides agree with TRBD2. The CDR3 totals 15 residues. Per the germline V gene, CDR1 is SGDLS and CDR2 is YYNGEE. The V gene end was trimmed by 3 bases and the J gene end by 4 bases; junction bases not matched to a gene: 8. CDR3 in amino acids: CASSAEAGVLETQYF. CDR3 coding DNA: TGTGCCAGCAGCGCAGAAGCGGGAGTTCTAGAGACCCAGTACTTC.

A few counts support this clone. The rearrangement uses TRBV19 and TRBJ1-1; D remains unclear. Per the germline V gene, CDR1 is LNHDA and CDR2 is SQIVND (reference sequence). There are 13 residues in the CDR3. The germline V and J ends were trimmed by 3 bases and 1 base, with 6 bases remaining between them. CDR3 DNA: TGTGCCAGTAGTATGGGAGGGAACACTGAAGCTTTCTTT. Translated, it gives CASSMGGNTEAFF.